One sample yielded the 6 T cell receptor beta chains listed below, sequenced in a study of regulatory T cells in long-lasting Graves disease. The time point here: newly diagnosed GD, antithyroid drugs for less than 3 months. After RNA was extracted from PBMCs, the TCR library was made from it. CDR3 regions were amplified by Arm-PCR using iRepertoire HTBI primers to build TCR beta libraries. TCRdb passed the multiplex PCR reads through MiXCR, listing each CDR3 protein once. The repertoire consists of some 500,000 distinct CDR3 sequences, with roughly 13% occurring once and the leading ten covering about 10%. These records were also assigned to another study, of T cells in Graves' hyperthyroidism and ophthalmopathy.

Material: peripheral blood mononuclear cells (PBMCs), obtained at new diagnosis, from a patient treated with antithyroid drugs. These receptors all come from a man aged 25-40 years with Graves disease.

This clonotype was seen repeatedly, ten times or more. The rearrangement uses TRBV29-1 and TRBJ1-1; D perhaps matches TRBD1 (5 bases). V was shortened by 4 bases and J by 0 bases, with 15 bases between the two germline ends. Germline CDR1 and CDR2: SQVTM and ANQGSEA. The CDR3 is 15 residues long. CDR3 residues: CSVGGLRGVNTEAFF. Written as DNA, the CDR3 is TGCAGCGTTGGGGGCCTGAGGGGCGTGAACACTGAAGCTTTCTTT.

This clonotype was counted a few times. The rearrangement links TRBV9 to TRBJ1-2; D is ambiguous. Germline assignment: CDR1 SGDLS and CDR2 YYNGEE. CDR3 length: 15 residues. The germline V and J ends were trimmed by 4 bases and 4 bases, with 17 bases remaining between them. The CDR3 DNA follows: TGTGCCAGCAGCTCCCAGGAGTCCCTCGGCTATGGCTACACCTTC. This gives the protein CASSSQESLGYGYTF.

CDR3 protein: CASSQYAGGPDTQYF. CDR3 coding DNA: TGTGCCAGCAGCCAGTACGCGGGAGGGCCAGATACGCAGTATTTT. The rearrangement links TRBV7-8 to TRBJ2-3, with 9 bases fitting TRBD2. The CDR3 totals 15 residues. The trim removed 5 bases at V and 4 bases at J, leaving 7 bases unmatched. The germline gives CDR1 SGHVS, CDR2 FQNEAQ.

In this sample, this clonotype turned up many times. The chain combines TRBV20-1 with TRBJ2-7, with D tentatively TRBD2 (6 bases). This CDR3 region has 15 residues. Trimming pared 0 bases from V and 2 bases from J, leaving 14 bases between. Germline CDR1 and CDR2: DFQATT and SNEGSKA (reference sequence). CDR3 in amino acids: CSARDSRGLAYEQYF. CDR3 DNA sequence: TGCAGTGCTAGAGATTCTCGGGGGTTGGCCTACGAGCAGTACTTC.

The table lists this clonotype with many counts. The rearrangement links TRBV10-3 to TRBJ2-1; possible D gene TRBD1, 6 bases. Germline lookup yields CDR1 ENHRY and CDR2 SYGVKD. This CDR3 has 15 residues. The V gene lost 6 bases and the J gene lost 5 bases, with 17 bases spanning the gap. The CDR3 sequence is CAIRPGQKVDNEQFF. The DNA for the CDR3 is TGTGCCATCAGACCCGGACAGAAGGTAGACAATGAGCAGTTCTTC.

This clonotype was counted at least ten times. The chain couples TRBV12-3 or TRBV12-4 to TRBJ2-4; 7 bases map to TRBD1. Trimming took 6 bases from V and 1 from J; bases not matched to a gene: 9. This CDR3 has 16 amino acids. CDR3: CASSPATGLAKNIQYF. The CDR3, as DNA: TGTGCCAGCAGCCCTGCGACAGGGTTGGCCAAAAACATTCAGTACTTC.